This is a list of T cell receptor beta chains from one sample in a study of cytomegalovirus exposure and HLA in healthy donors. Profiling relied on immunoSEQ multiplex PCR, and the TCRdb table lists in-frame clones only, not all of them. The sample comprises more than 90,000 clones, less than 80% of which are singletons, and around 4.4% rests with the top ten. The sample consisted of PBMCs. All receptors derive from a man in his forties in good health and CMV-seronegative. Each CDR3 is given with its conserved first and last residue. Each record gives: J gene, clone size, D gene, V gene, CDR3 length, CDR3 DNA, CDR3 protein. A D gene is named only where the DNA matches it firmly. Clone size is not always given. Where it is, it says once, few, many or a class for expanded clones.

TRBJ1-2	once	NA	TRBV30	13	TGTGCCTGGAGCCAGGGGTACAACTATGGCTACACCTTC	CAWSQGYNYGYTF
TRBJ1-1	NA	NA	TRBV5-8	14	TGTGCCAGCAGCCATTGGGTGGGGCCCCTTGAAGCTTTCTTT	CASSHWVGPLEAFF
TRBJ2-1	NA	TRBD1	TRBV11-2	17	TGTGCCAGCAGCCCAAACCCTTCAGGGGGCTCCTACAATGAGCAGTTCTTC	CASSPNPSGGSYNEQFF
TRBJ1-2	NA	TRBD1	TRBV9	17	TGTGCCAGCAGCTCCCCAGCCGGACAGGAGTTTTTAAATGGCTACACCTTC	CASSSPAGQEFLNGYTF
TRBJ1-1	NA	NA	TRBV5-4	12	TGTGCCAGCAGCTTCATTTCGGGAGAAGCTTTCTTT	CASSFISGEAFF
TRBJ1-2	NA	NA	TRBV5-1	15	TGCGCCAGCAGTACTTCTTCGTCACAGAACGCTGGCTACACCTTC	CASSTSSSQNAGYTF
TRBJ1-3	NA	NA	TRBV10-3	13	TGTGCCATCAGTGAGAGGCAGGAAAACACCATATATTTT	CAISERQENTIYF
TRBJ1-2	few	TRBD1	TRBV12-5	13	TGTGCTAGTGGTCTGGACAGGGGGCTTGGCTACACCTTC	CASGLDRGLGYTF
TRBJ2-7	NA	NA	TRBV30	13	TGTGCCTGGAACCGGGACAACTACTACGAGCAGTACTTC	CAWNRDNYYEQYF
TRBJ1-4	NA	NA	TRBV5-4	13	TGTGCCAGCAAGGGGGAAACTAATGAAAAACTGTTTTTT	CASKGETNEKLFF
TRBJ1-1	NA	NA	TRBV10-3	13	TGTGCCATCACCCAGAGAGGAAACACTGAAGCTTTCTTT	CAITQRGNTEAFF
TRBJ1-4	NA	NA	TRBV14	15	TGTGCCAGCAGCCAAGAGTCGGGTTCGGGTGAAAAACTGTTTTTT	CASSQESGSGEKLFF
TRBJ2-4	NA	TRBD2	TRBV6-1	16	TGTGCCAGCAGTGAAGATAGCGGGGGATCCCTAAACATTCAGTACTTC	CASSEDSGGSLNIQYF
TRBJ1-2	NA	NA	TRBV30	15	TGTGCCTGGAGTGTAATGGGGGCCCAGGGCTCTGGCTACACCTTC	CAWSVMGAQGSGYTF
TRBJ1-5	NA	TRBD1	TRBV5-8	15	TGTGCCAGCAGCCCGGGACAGATTAGCAATCAGCCCCAGCATTTT	CASSPGQISNQPQHF
TRBJ1-4	NA	NA	TRBV19	15	TGTGCCAGTAGAAAATCTCAGGGGAATGATGAAAAACTGTTTTTT	CASRKSQGNDEKLFF
TRBJ2-7	NA	NA	TRBV5-1	13	TGCGCCAGCAGCTTAGCGTCACCCTACGAGCAGTACTTC	CASSLASPYEQYF
TRBJ1-6	NA	TRBD1	TRBV7-9	17	TGTGCCAGCAGCTTACCCGGTCTGGGGCAGGGGGCTTCACCCCTCCACTTT	CASSLPGLGQGASPLHF
TRBJ2-4	NA	NA	TRBV21-1	16	TGTGCCAGAGGGGGCCGATGGGTAAACGCCAAAAACATTCAGTACTTC	CARGGRWVNAKNIQYF
TRBJ2-1	NA	TRBD2	TRBV27	15	TGTGCCAGCAGTTTATATGCCGGGGGGATGAATGAGCAGTTCTTC	CASSLYAGGMNEQFF
TRBJ1-4	NA	NA	TRBV14	16	TGTGCCAGCAGCCCACCTCGTCGGGGTAGTAATGAAAAACTGTTTTTT	CASSPPRRGSNEKLFF
TRBJ1-4	once	NA	TRBV5-1	17	TGCGCCAGCAGCCCCCTGTCCGGGATCGACGGCGGTGAAAAACTGTTTTTT	CASSPLSGIDGGEKLFF
TRBJ2-3	NA	TRBD1	TRBV4-1	16	TGCGCCAGCAGCTCTCAGGGGACAGGAAACACAGATACGCAGTATTTT	CASSSQGTGNTDTQYF
TRBJ2-5	NA	TRBD1	TRBV4-2	17	TGTGCCAGCAGCCAAGATCCGGCTGGGACAGGAAGAGAGACCCAGTACTTC	CASSQDPAGTGRETQYF
TRBJ1-3	NA	NA	TRBV19	15	TGTGCCAGTAGTACGGGTGTAGGCTCTGGAAACACCATATATTTT	CASSTGVGSGNTIYF
TRBJ1-1	once	NA	TRBV10-3	14	TGTGCCATCAGTGAGTCGGGGCAGAACACTGAAGCTTTCTTT	CAISESGQNTEAFF
TRBJ2-2	NA	NA	TRBV28	15	TGTGCCAGCAGCCCGGGACACCTGAACACCGGGGAGCTGTTTTTT	CASSPGHLNTGELFF